This T cell receptor beta chain was recorded in a study of Ad26.COV2.S vaccination and SARS-CoV-2 variants. Overall study: The study gave Ad26.COV2.S intramuscularly, once or twice 56 days apart.

Here immunoSEQ multiplex PCR was the method, and the copy in TCRdb shows in-frame clones only, minus some. Of about 350,000 clones listed, 65% to 90% are singletons. Treatment denoted: over 15 received Ad26.COV2.S at low or high dose, single or two shots; five or six received placebo; per-sample allocation not given. Specimen acquisition occurred on day 63 following the initial vaccine or placebo injection. The receptor comes from a person aged 18 to 59 who received the Ad26.COV2.S COVID-19 vaccine or a placebo. The material was peripheral blood, obtained in a trial of Ad26.COV2.S vaccine versus placebo.

CDR3 nucleotides: TGTGCCAGCAGTGTTCTCGACAGGGGCAACTATGGCTACACCTTC. Translation: CASSVLDRGNYGYTF. The chain carries TRBV28 and TRBJ1-2; 8 bases align to TRBD1. Losses at the gene ends were 5 bases for V and 2 bases for J; bases not matched to a gene: 7. There are 15 residues in the CDR3. Germline CDR1 reads MDHEN; CDR2 reads SYDVKM.